Below, one T cell receptor beta chain is given with its context. Authors' analysis steps: Amplified reference gene primers provided the basis for estimating nucleated cell counts. Some clones are missing from TCRdb's copy, which holds only in-frame ones; the method was immunoSEQ multiplex PCR. V and J calls and clone size are given by that table; D and trimming were obtained from the DNA. The data show 180,000 or so clones, 75% to 85% seen once. Germline CDR1 SQVTM, CDR2 ANQGSEA. V dropped 3 bases and J dropped 5; count of bases not matched to a gene: 8. The CDR3 contains 14 residues. This entry comes from a study of blood T cell repertoires in COVID-19. Study-level information: The United States, Italy and Spain were the sources of the acute and convalescent COVID-19 samples. T cells, B-cell-depleted T cells, or PBMCs provided the cDNA or gDNA that served as material.

Sequencing input: peripheral blood. The sequence was collected from a middle-aged woman with COVID-19, enrolled during active disease. The chain couples TRBV29-1 to TRBJ2-3; TRBD2 matches 7 bases. The CDR3 bases are TGCAGCGTTGATGGGCGGGAGTTGGTAGATACGCAGTATTTT. Its protein is CSVDGRELVDTQYF.